Presented here are 29 T cell receptor beta chains from one specimen sequenced in a study of T cells in Graves' hyperthyroidism and ophthalmopathy. There were TCR beta CDR3 regions amplified from RNA transcripts. The TCR CDR3 was amplified in a first-round RT-PCR using the HTBI primer set. TCRdb called the multiplex PCR reads again in MiXCR, with one record for every CDR3 protein. The sample shows about 590,000 distinct CDR3 sequences, 14% of them seen only once. Specimen: blood. The source of these receptors is a woman younger than 35 with Graves' ophthalmopathy.

This clonotype came up a few times. The chain employs TRBV5-6 and TRBJ2-7; D unresolved. Deletions cut 4 bases from V and 0 bases from J, with 11 bases between. CDR1 and CDR2 from the germline V gene are SGHDT and YYEEEE. CDR3 length equals 14 residues. This CDR3 reads CASSPGPPSYEQYF. CDR3 nucleotides: TGTGCCAGCAGCCCCGGACCTCCCTCCTACGAGCAGTACTTC.

This clonotype was counted ten times or more. The J gene is TRBJ2-5, the V gene TRBV9; TRBD1 is a possible D gene (5 bases). Germline-derived CDR1 and CDR2 are SGDLS and YYNGEE. The CDR3 extends over 16 amino acids. V lost 0 bases and J 2 bases, leaving 14 bases between the germline ends. The CDR3 DNA reads as TGTGCCAGCAGCGTAGGAGCCAGGGATGAACAAGAGACCCAGTACTTC. Protein product: CASSVGARDEQETQYF. Variable domain in full (rest from reference TRBV9 and TRBJ2-5): DSGVTQTPKHLITATGQRVTLRCSPRSGDLSVYWYQQSLDQGLQFLIQYYNGEERAKGNILERFSAQQFPDLHSELNLSSLELGDSALYFCASSVGARDEQETQYFGPGTRLLVL.

This clonotype was counted ten times or more. The chain couples TRBV7-9 to TRBJ2-2, with TRBD2 matching 7 bases. The CDR3 is 18 amino acids. V lost 3 bases, J lost 0 bases, and 10 bases stayed unmatched. Per the germline V gene, CDR1 is SEHNR and CDR2 is FQNEAQ (reference sequence). CDR3 residues: CASSFGRASGTNTGELFF. The CDR3 DNA reads TGTGCCAGCAGCTTTGGTCGGGCTAGCGGTACGAACACCGGGGAGCTGTTTTTT.

This clonotype was detected many times. The rearrangement links TRBV20-1 to TRBJ2-7; perhaps TRBD1 as D (6 bases). V lost 3 bases and J 2 bases, leaving 14 bases between the germline ends. This CDR3 region has 14 residues. Germline V gene sequence: CDR1 DFQATT, CDR2 SNEGSKA (reference sequence). The CDR3 sequence: CSASLRQDTYEQYF. CDR3 sequence (DNA): TGCAGTGCTAGTCTTCGACAGGATACCTACGAGCAGTACTTC.

This clonotype was seen ten or more times. The rearrangement joins TRBV2 to TRBJ2-5, with 9 positions matching TRBD2. The CDR3 spans 16 residues. The germline gives CDR1 SNHLY, CDR2 FYNNEI. The V and J ends lost 3 bases and 2 bases, in that order; junction bases with no gene match: 7. The CDR3 coding sequence is TGTGCCAGCAGTGAGGAGGTAGCGGGGGATCAAGAGACCCAGTACTTC. Translated: CASSEEVAGDQETQYF.

V and J are TRBV20-1 and TRBJ2-3; maybe TRBD1 (6 bases). V was pared by 0 bases and J by 0 bases, with 10 bases between. The CDR3 spans 15 residues. The germline gives CDR1 DFQATT, CDR2 SNEGSKA (reference sequence). DNA for the CDR3: TGCAGTGCTAGAGATTCTGGACAGAGCACAGATACGCAGTATTTT. Its translation is CSARDSGQSTDTQYF.

This clonotype was counted only a few times. The chain joins TRBV9 to TRBJ1-1, with D maybe TRBD1 (5 bases). The length of the CDR3 is 16 residues. Per germline, CDR1 SGDLS and CDR2 YYNGEE. V lost 4 bases and J lost 4, with 20 bases in between. CDR3 residues: CASSPTQRGVITEAFF. In nucleotides, the CDR3 is TGTGCCAGCAGCCCAACTCAGCGGGGGGTAATCACTGAAGCTTTCTTT.

This clonotype was seen a handful of times. The V and J genes are TRBV6-6 and TRBJ2-5, with no clear D. Trimming pared 0 bases from V and 0 bases from J, leaving 8 bases between. Germline CDR1 reads MNHNY; CDR2 reads SVGAGI (reference sequence). CDR3 length: 15 amino acids. In DNA form, the CDR3 reads TGTGCCAGCAGTTACTCATCTGCGGACCAAGAGACCCAGTACTTC. It is translated as CASSYSSADQETQYF.

The sample holds a few counts of this clonotype. The chain links TRBV14 to TRBJ1-1; D unclear. The germline V gene has CDR1 SGHDN and CDR2 FVKESK. CDR3 length: 15 residues. Trimming stripped 3 bases from V and 4 bases from J, with 15 bases between. CDR3 in DNA: TGTGCCAGCAGCCATCTGACCGGCCGTGTCACTGAAGCTTTCTTT. Protein: CASSHLTGRVTEAFF.

This clonotype was recorded at least ten times. V gene TRBV18 combines with J gene TRBJ2-5; the D is unclear. The CDR3 runs 12 residues. Between the trimmed V and J ends, which lost 4 bases and 2 bases, there was a span of 5 bases. Germline V gives CDR1 KGHSH, CDR2 LQKENI. The CDR3 here is CASSQQQETQYF. The CDR3 region has the DNA TGTGCCAGCTCACAACAACAAGAGACCCAGTACTTC.

The chain is built from TRBV24-1 and TRBJ1-5; no reliable D call. Germline-derived CDR1 and CDR2 are KGHDR and SFDVKD. The CDR3 loop spans 13 amino acids. V shed 6 bases and J shed 7 bases, with 12 bases lying between them. The CDR3 coding sequence is TGTGCCACCAGTATGCCTCCGGGGCAGCCCCAGCATTTT. Translated, it gives CATSMPPGQPQHF.

This clonotype has just a few counts. The rearrangement uses TRBV10-1 and TRBJ2-3; weak D call: TRBD2 (7 bases). Germline V gene sequence: CDR1 WNHNN, CDR2 SYGVQD (reference sequence). V was pared by 2 bases and J by 0 bases, with 15 bases between. CDR3 length: 17 amino acids. CDR3 residues: CASSERGGGMSTDTQYF. In nucleotides, the CDR3 is TGCGCCAGCAGTGAGAGGGGGGGGGGGATGAGCACAGATACGCAGTATTTT.

This chain's CDR3 is CASSYADFYEQYF. As DNA, the CDR3 is TGTGCCAGCAGTTACGCGGACTTCTACGAGCAGTACTTC. This sequence joins TRBV6-9 and TRBJ2-7; a possible D gene is TRBD2 (5 bases). Trimming removed 3 bases from V and 3 bases from J, with 9 bases in between. This CDR3 region has 13 residues. The germline gives CDR1 MNHGY, CDR2 SVAAGI.

A few counts support this clonotype. The chain links TRBV27 to TRBJ2-7; 8 positions agree with TRBD2. The V segment lost 5 bases and the J segment 2 bases; nucleotides outside the gene matches: 8. This CDR3 is built from 15 residues. Germline loops: CDR1 MNHEY, CDR2 SMNVEV (reference sequence). The CDR3 here is CASSTVSGSTYEQYF. The CDR3 DNA reads as TGTGCCAGCAGTACAGTAAGCGGGAGCACCTACGAGCAGTACTTC.

The chain uses TRBV29-1 and TRBJ1-2; 9 nucleotides line up with TRBD1. Germline trimming cut 0 bases from V and 7 bases from J; bases unmatched to any gene: 6. Per germline, CDR1 SQVTM and CDR2 ANQGSEA. The CDR3 covers 14 residues. CDR3 bases: TGCAGCGTTGAAGAGGTTCGACAGGGGGGTGGCTACACCTTC. Amino acid sequence: CSVEEVRQGGGYTF.

This clonotype was recorded many times. The genes are TRBV28 and TRBJ1-1; TRBD1 matches 7 bases. Trimming at V came to 6 bases and at J to 0 bases, leaving 13 bases not matched to a gene. The V gene's germline CDR1 is MDHEN and CDR2 SYDVKM. The CDR3 covers 17 residues. This chain's CDR3 is CASSAIQTGRLNTEAFF. For the CDR3, the DNA is TGTGCCAGCAGCGCAATACAGACAGGGAGGTTGAACACTGAAGCTTTCTTT.

The sample holds many counts of this clonotype. This chain joins TRBV7-9 and TRBJ1-2, with D possibly being TRBD1 (6 bases). The CDR3 contains 14 residues. The germline V gene has CDR1 SEHNR and CDR2 FQNEAQ (reference sequence). V was pared by 1 base and J by 7 bases, with 13 bases between. The CDR3 sequence: CASSLETGNVGYTF. CDR3 bases: TGTGCCAGCAGCTTAGAGACAGGAAATGTTGGCTACACCTTC.

The count of this clonotype is one. V is TRBV6-2 or TRBV6-3 and J is TRBJ2-1; D possibly uses TRBD1 or TRBD2 (5 bases each). The germline V gene has CDR1 MNHEY and CDR2 SVGEGT. Trimming left V 5 bases short and J 7 bases short, with 18 bases between. The CDR3 runs 15 residues. Written as DNA, the CDR3 is TGTGCCAGCAGTGTTGGGACCCAGATTTCAAATGAGCAGTTCTTC. Encoded protein: CASSVGTQISNEQFF.

Regarding this clonotype: Possible read error: a much larger clone is one base away. The genes are TRBV6-1 and TRBJ1-1; D not resolved. The CDR3 length is 14 residues. Germline V lookup: CDR1 MNHNS, CDR2 SASEGT. Trimming took 3 bases from V and 3 from J, leaving 11 bases between them. The CDR3 nucleotides are TGTGCCAGCAGTGAGGTGGCTACGGACACTGAAGCTTTCTTT. Protein product: CASSEVATDTEAFF.

The sample holds many counts of this clonotype. CDR3 loop: CAWNPGSGRETQYF. CDR3 bases: TGTGCCTGGAACCCAGGGAGCGGGCGAGAGACCCAGTACTTC. V gene TRBV30 combines with J gene TRBJ2-5; D possibly corresponds to TRBD2 (6 bases). The germline gives CDR1 GTSNPN, CDR2 SVGIG (reference sequence). V lost 4 bases and J 4 bases, leaving 16 bases between the germline ends. This CDR3 is 14 amino acids long.

This clonotype was detected many times. This rearrangement joins TRBV6-1 to TRBJ2-7; 8 nucleotides agree with TRBD1. The J segment lost 3 bases and the V segment lost 9 bases, leaving 7 bases of the junction unmatched. Looked up from germline, CDR1 is MNHNS and CDR2 is SASEGT. The CDR3 length is 13 residues. CDR3 protein: CASNRGSGYEQYF. The CDR3 region has the DNA TGTGCCAGTAACAGGGGGTCCGGCTACGAGCAGTACTTC.

Of note for this clonotype: A much larger clone is a single base away; this may be a read error. The chain links TRBV30 to TRBJ2-7, with D tentatively TRBD1 (5 bases). The CDR3 consists of 13 residues. Per germline, CDR1 GTSNPN and CDR2 SVGIG (reference sequence). Here the CDR3 DNA reads TGTGCCCGGAGTAGACAGTTCACCTACAAGCAGTACTTC. It yields the protein CARSRQFTYKQYF.

This clonotype showed up just a few times. The junction does not match germline at one end; this may be a read error. The genes are TRBV18 and TRBJ1-1, with D possibly TRBD1 on 6 matching bases. CDR1 KGHSH and CDR2 LQKENI come from the germline V gene. The CDR3 consists of 15 residues. The CDR3 sequence is CASSPGGEANTEASF. The CDR3 nucleotides read TGTGCCAGCTCACCGGGGGGCGAAGCGAACACTGAAGCTTCCTTT.

This clonotype occurred many times. This chain connects TRBV28 to TRBJ2-7, with 8 bases that match TRBD1. This CDR3 is built from 17 residues. The trim removed 6 bases at V and 4 bases at J, leaving 17 bases unmatched. CDR1 and CDR2 (germline): MDHEN, SYDVKM. CDR3 sequence reads: CASSPRGTGAGIYEQYF. The CDR3 bases are TGTGCCAGCAGCCCGCGCGGGACAGGAGCGGGCATTTACGAGCAGTACTTC.

This clonotype appeared many times. This chain joins TRBV11-2 and TRBJ2-1, with 11 bases fitting TRBD2. After removal of 8 bases from V and 4 bases from J, the junction contained 10 bases not matched to a gene. This CDR3 is built from 16 residues. In germline, CDR1 is SGHAT, CDR2 FQNNGV. The CDR3 DNA is TGTGCCAGCTGGATCTCCGGGACTAGCGGTTACAATGAGCAGTTCTTC. It is translated as CASWISGTSGYNEQFF.

The chain couples TRBV12-3 or TRBV12-4 to TRBJ2-1; D not resolved. This CDR3 has 14 amino acids. V lost 5 bases to trimming and J lost 4 bases, with 12 bases between them. The CDR3 DNA is TGTGCCAGCAGTCCTTTAACGGAATACAATGAGCAGTTCTTC. Its translation is CASSPLTEYNEQFF.

In this sample, this clonotype turned up a few times. The chain recombines TRBV3-1 with TRBJ2-4; no clear D. Germline values: CDR1 LGHDT, CDR2 YNNKEL (reference sequence). The CDR3 extends over 14 amino acids. The V end lost 2 bases, the J end lost 7 bases, and 12 bases lay between the germline ends. The CDR3 spells CASSQYDGVNIQYF. The CDR3 region has the DNA TGTGCCAGCAGCCAATACGACGGAGTTAACATTCAGTACTTC.

This clonotype appeared many times. The chain couples TRBV28 to TRBJ2-5; 7 bases fit TRBD1. V shed 8 bases and J 1 base; nucleotides not matched to a gene: 4. Per the germline V gene, CDR1 is MDHEN and CDR2 is SYDVKM. The CDR3 has 13 amino acids. As DNA, the CDR3 is TGTGCCAGCGACGGGGACAGCCAAGAGACCCAGTACTTC. Translating gives CASDGDSQETQYF.

The CDR3 is CAISPGQGALREKLFF. The CDR3, as DNA: TGTGCCATCAGCCCGGGACAGGGGGCGCTTCGTGAAAAACTGTTTTTT. V and J are TRBV10-3 and TRBJ1-4; 12 bases align to TRBD1. This CDR3 has 16 amino acids. The ends lost 6 bases at V and 7 bases at J; junction bases unmatched: 9. Germline values: CDR1 ENHRY, CDR2 SYGVKD.